There are many counts of the clone carrying this T cell receptor beta chain. This sample was included in a study of T cells in Graves' hyperthyroidism and ophthalmopathy. CDR3 length: 12 residues. V was cut by 7 bases and J by 1 base, with 10 bases left in between. Germline CDR1 reads SQVTM; CDR2 reads ANQGSEA. RNA transcripts were the template for amplifying TCR beta CDR3 regions. The TCR CDR3 was amplified in a first-round RT-PCR using the HTBI primer set. TCRdb processed the multiplex PCR reads anew with MiXCR; each CDR3 protein has one entry. This sample has roughly 200,000 distinct CDR3 sequences, with around 16% found just once.

The specimen sequenced was blood. The origin of this receptor is a woman aged 45-59 years with Graves' hyperthyroidism. The chain joins TRBV29-1 to TRBJ1-1; D gene uncertain. DNA of the CDR3: TGCAGCGCGAAACAGACGAACACTGAAGCTTTCTTT. Translation: CSAKQTNTEAFF. Full variable domain (rest looked up from reference TRBV29-1 and TRBJ1-1): SAVISQKPSRDICQRGTSLTIQCQVDSQVTMMFWYRQQPGQSLTLIATANQGSEATYESGFVIDKFPISRPNLTFSTLTVSNMSPEDSSIYLCSAKQTNTEAFFGQGTRLTVV.